Below, 26 T cell receptor beta chains from the same sample are listed, as sequenced in a study of T cell responses to AZD1222 COVID-19 vaccine. Generated by immunoSEQ multiplex PCR, the TCRdb table keeps only in-frame clones and is missing some. The sample yields under 200,000 clones, 90% seen once. The starting material was peripheral blood, obtained on day 0 of AZD1222 vaccination. All receptors come from an adult in good health.

The chain carries TRBV6-5 and TRBJ1-5; 7 nucleotides line up with TRBD1. The J segment lost 7 bases and the V segment lost 2 bases, leaving 8 bases of the junction unmatched. Germline loops: CDR1 MNHEY, CDR2 SVGAGI. The CDR3 is made up of 15 amino acids. In DNA, the CDR3 is TGTGCCAGCAGTTACGTCGGCAGGGGGAAACAGCCCCAGCATTTT. It yields the protein CASSYVGRGKQPQHF.

This chain uses TRBV7-2 with TRBJ2-2; 10 bases line up with TRBD2. The germline CDR1 and CDR2 sequences are SGHTA and FQGNSA. The length of the CDR3 is 14 residues. V gave up 5 bases and J gave up 6 bases; unmatched junction bases: 3. The DNA of the CDR3 is TGTGCCAGCAGCCTTAGCGGGGGGCCCGGGGAGCTGTTTTTT. It codes for CASSLSGGPGELFF.

This clone was seen only once. This CDR3 is CASSLSGGAETQYF. In nucleotides, the CDR3 is TGTGCCAGCAGCCTAAGCGGGGGGGCAGAGACCCAGTACTTC. V usage is TRBV7-9 and J usage is TRBJ2-5; TRBD2 matches 10 bases. The CDR3 loop spans 14 amino acids. Trimming at V came to 5 bases and at J to 4 bases, leaving 4 bases not matched to a gene. CDR1 is SEHNR, CDR2 FQNEAQ, per germline (reference sequence).

The chain recombines TRBV28 with TRBJ1-1; no definite D call. From germline, CDR1 is MDHEN and CDR2 SYDVKM. V shed 6 bases and J shed 0 bases, with 2 bases lying between them. CDR3 length: 11 amino acids. CDR3 in DNA: TGTGCCAGCAGGGTGAACACTGAAGCTTTCTTT. Translating it yields CASRVNTEAFF.

The V gene is TRBV20-1, the J gene TRBJ2-5; D is unresolved. Trimming cost V 3 bases and J 4 bases, with 6 bases left between them. Germline V gene lookup returns CDR1 DFQATT and CDR2 SNEGSKA (reference sequence). This CDR3 contains 11 residues. CDR3 region: CSARMTETQYF. The DNA of the CDR3 is TGCAGTGCTAGGATGACAGAGACCCAGTACTTC.

This chain links TRBV4-1 with TRBJ2-3; TRBD2 agrees at 10 bases. Germline CDR1 reads MGHRA; CDR2 reads YSYEKL. The CDR3 covers 18 residues. V shed 1 base and J 6 bases; nucleotides not matched to a gene: 13. In DNA, the CDR3 is TGCGCCAGCAGCCAAGTATCGGTAGCGGGGGGTCCAGGGGATACGCAGTATTTT. This gives the protein CASSQVSVAGGPGDTQYF.

V gene TRBV19 combines with J gene TRBJ1-6; maybe TRBD1 (6 bases). Germline loops: CDR1 LNHDA, CDR2 SQIVND (reference sequence). The CDR3 has 17 residues. Trimming stripped 5 bases from V and 9 bases from J, with 23 bases between. This CDR3 is CASSASATGLGSSPLHF. CDR3 nucleotides: TGTGCCAGTAGTGCCTCCGCCACAGGGCTCGGGAGTTCACCCCTCCACTTT.

The chain links TRBV12-3 or TRBV12-4 to TRBJ1-2, with D possibly TRBD1 on 5 matching bases. The CDR3 contains 12 residues. Trimming removed 5 bases at V and 13 bases at J, with 17 bases between. The CDR3 sequence: CASSRSGTLATF. CDR3 DNA sequence: TGTGCCAGCAGTCGGTCGGGGACCCTCGCCACCTTC.

This clone was seen a single time. V usage is TRBV30 and J usage is TRBJ1-6, with 7 bases fitting TRBD1. The CDR3 runs to 13 residues. The V gene's germline CDR1 is GTSNPN and CDR2 SVGIG (reference sequence). V dropped 3 bases and J dropped 8; count of bases not matched to a gene: 4. CDR3 residues: CAWRSRGYSPLHF. The CDR3 nucleotides read TGTGCCTGGAGGAGCAGGGGGTATTCACCCCTCCACTTT.

The chain has TRBV10-3 and TRBJ1-6; no clear D gene. The length of the CDR3 is 12 residues. The V end lost 10 bases, the J end lost 7 bases, and 11 bases lay between the germline ends. Germline V gene sequence: CDR1 ENHRY, CDR2 SYGVKD. Here the CDR3 reads CATRPDNSPLHF. CDR3 sequence (DNA): TGTGCCACCCGGCCGGACAATTCACCCCTCCACTTT.

The chain combines TRBV19 with TRBJ1-4, with no clear D. Trimming left V 5 bases short and J 0 bases short, with 1 base between. The germline CDR1 and CDR2 sequences are LNHDA and SQIVND (reference sequence). The CDR3 spans 12 residues. CDR3 sequence: CASSATNEKLFF. CDR3 sequence (DNA): TGTGCCAGTAGTGCAACTAATGAAAAACTGTTTTTT.

The chain employs TRBV7-2 and TRBJ1-2; the D is unclear. V was clipped by 1 base and J by 3 bases, with 12 bases between them. Per germline, CDR1 SGHTA and CDR2 FQGNSA. This CDR3 contains 15 residues. The CDR3 region is CASSLVTHGDYGYTF. The DNA for the CDR3 is TGTGCCAGCAGCTTAGTGACTCACGGGGACTATGGCTACACCTTC.

This chain joins TRBV7-3 and TRBJ2-5; tentative D call: TRBD2 (5 bases). This CDR3 has 15 residues. Trimming took 5 bases from V and 2 from J, leaving 15 bases between them. CDR1 and CDR2 (germline): SGHTA, FQGTGA. CDR3 coding DNA: TGTGCCAGCAGCCCCAGGCGAGGGCGACAAGAGACCCAGTACTTC. Its protein is CASSPRRGRQETQYF.

The chain combines TRBV2 with TRBJ1-5, with 7 bases matching TRBD1. The CDR3 contains 13 residues. Losses at the gene ends were 4 bases for V and 5 bases for J; bases not matched to a gene: 2. CDR1 is SNHLY, CDR2 FYNNEI, per germline. The CDR3 loop reads CASSGTGYQPQHF. CDR3 in DNA: TGTGCCAGCAGTGGGACAGGCTATCAGCCCCAGCATTTT.

The J gene is TRBJ1-5, the V gene TRBV5-5; 7 nucleotides agree with TRBD1. Germline-derived CDR1 and CDR2 are SGHKS and YYEKEE (reference sequence). CDR3 length equals 15 residues. The V gene end was trimmed by 0 bases and the J gene end by 11 bases; junction bases not matched to a gene: 11. CDR3 DNA: TGTGCCAGCAGCTTGGGGGACAGCCCATCGAAGTCCCAGCATTTT. This gives the protein CASSLGDSPSKSQHF.

The chain joins TRBV30 to TRBJ1-2; 8 nucleotides agree with TRBD1. Germline CDR1 GTSNPN, CDR2 SVGIG (reference sequence). The CDR3 is 14 amino acids. The V gene end was trimmed by 2 bases and the J gene end by 1 base; junction bases not matched to a gene: 3. As DNA, the CDR3 is TGTGCCTGGAGTCACGGACAGGGTAACTATGGCTACACCTTC. Protein product: CAWSHGQGNYGYTF. The full variable domain, completed using reference TRBV30 and TRBJ1-2, is SQTIHQWPATLVQPVGSPLSLECTVEGTSNPNLYWYRQAAGRGLQLLFYSVGIGQISSEVPQNLSASRPQDRQFILSSKKLLLSDSGFYLCAWSHGQGNYGYTFGSGTRLTVV.

The chain joins TRBV11-2 to TRBJ1-4; the D gene is possibly TRBD1 (6 bases). Germline CDR1 and CDR2: SGHAT and FQNNGV. This CDR3 is built from 13 residues. V lost 3 bases, J lost 7 bases, and 9 bases lay in between. DNA of the CDR3: TGTGCCAGCAGCTTCGGACAGACTGAAAAACTGTTTTTT. Protein sequence: CASSFGQTEKLFF.

This clone showed up just a few times. This chain connects TRBV4-1 to TRBJ1-1; D possibly corresponds to TRBD1 (6 bases). Deletions cut 0 bases from V and 10 bases from J, with 6 bases between. CDR1 is MGHRA, CDR2 YSYEKL, per germline. The CDR3 extends over 11 amino acids. The CDR3 region is CASSQDRGAFF. CDR3 coding DNA: TGCGCCAGCAGCCAAGACAGGGGAGCTTTCTTT.

The V gene is TRBV4-1, the J gene TRBJ1-5, with 9 bases aligning to TRBD1. This CDR3 region has 15 residues. The ends lost 1 base at V and 9 bases at J; junction bases unmatched: 7. The V gene's germline CDR1 is MGHRA and CDR2 YSYEKL. This chain's CDR3 is CASSQGQGVGWPQHF. The CDR3 region has the DNA TGCGCCAGCAGCCAAGGACAGGGGGTTGGATGGCCCCAGCATTTT.

The rearrangement joins TRBV4-3 to TRBJ1-4; TRBD1 matches at 9 bases. The germline gives CDR1 LGHNA, CDR2 YSLEER. The CDR3 extends over 16 amino acids. V lost 3 bases to trimming and J lost 8 bases; unmatched junction nucleotides: 10. The CDR3 DNA is TGCGCCAGCAGCCATGGAGAGACAGGGGGGAACGAAAAACTGTTTTTT. Translating it yields CASSHGETGGNEKLFF.

The rearrangement uses TRBV9 and TRBJ1-2; no clear D gene. Trimming took off 3 bases at V and 5 bases at J, with 11 bases between the two ends. The CDR3 has 13 amino acids. Germline CDR1 is SGDLS and CDR2 is YYNGEE. The chain's CDR3 is CASSAPGGYGYTF. CDR3 sequence (DNA): TGTGCCAGCAGCGCTCCTGGAGGATATGGCTACACCTTC. The variable domain in full, completed from reference TRBV9 and TRBJ1-2, reads DSGVTQTPKHLITATGQRVTLRCSPRSGDLSVYWYQQSLDQGLQFLIQYYNGEERAKGNILERFSAQQFPDLHSELNLSSLELGDSALYFCASSAPGGYGYTFGSGTRLTVV.

The gene calls are TRBV6-5 and TRBJ2-7, with 7 bases fitting TRBD2. CDR1 MNHEY and CDR2 SVGAGI come from the germline V gene. The CDR3 totals 15 residues. Trimming took 6 bases from V and 3 from J; bases not matched to a gene: 11. Written as DNA, the CDR3 is TGTGCCAGCAGCTGGCTAGGGACTAACTACTACGAGCAGTACTTC. This encodes CASSWLGTNYYEQYF.

The chain employs TRBV5-4 and TRBJ1-2; weak D call: TRBD1 (5 bases). CDR1 and CDR2 from the germline V gene are SGHNT and YYREEE (reference sequence). Trimming took 4 bases from V and 0 from J, leaving 16 bases between them. The CDR3 sequence is 16 residues long. This CDR3 reads CASSPPDKPSNYGYTF. CDR3 nucleotides: TGTGCCAGCAGCCCCCCGGACAAGCCTTCTAACTATGGCTACACCTTC.

This sequence joins TRBV24-1 and TRBJ1-5, with TRBD1 matching over 10 bases. Trimming took 0 bases from V and 0 from J; bases not matched to a gene: 13. Germline V gene lookup returns CDR1 KGHDR and CDR2 SFDVKD. The length of the CDR3 is 21 residues. The CDR3 is CATSDLDGGQGEPYSNQPQHF. The CDR3 DNA sequence: TGTGCCACCAGTGATTTGGATGGAGGACAGGGGGAACCTTATAGCAATCAGCCCCAGCATTTT.

The chain uses TRBV6-5 and TRBJ2-7, with TRBD1 as a possible D gene (5 bases). The V gene's germline CDR1 is MNHEY and CDR2 SVGAGI. V was trimmed by 0 bases and J by 9 bases, leaving 18 bases between them. The CDR3 has 15 amino acids. CDR3 residues: CASSYSRQWLPGQYF. The CDR3 coding sequence is TGTGCCAGCAGTTACTCCAGACAGTGGCTCCCGGGGCAGTACTTC.

The CDR3 DNA sequence: TGTGCCACCAGCAGAACTATAGATATTAAACCCCAGCATTTT. This encodes CATSRTIDIKPQHF. This sequence joins TRBV15 and TRBJ1-5; no clear D gene. V was pared by 2 bases and J by 10 bases, with 15 bases between. The CDR3 spans 14 residues. Germline V gene data show CDR1 as LNHNV and CDR2 as YYDKDF (reference sequence). The full variable domain, its missing parts supplied by reference TRBV15 and TRBJ1-5, is DAMVIQNPRYQVTQFGKPVTLSCSQTLNHNVMYWYQQKSSQAPKLLFHYYDKDFNNEADTPDNFQSRRPNTSFCFLDIRSPGLGDTAMYLCATSRTIDIKPQHFGDGTRLSIL.